This TCR beta chain was observed in a study of OX40 agonist ivuxolimab in advanced cancers. Study context: Ivuxolimab is an agonistic anti-OX40 (CD134) antibody, and patients were treated with it. Dose-escalation patients' cancers were hepatocellular carcinoma, melanoma, renal cell or head and neck cancer. Three dose-escalation patients had partial responses: one with hepatocellular carcinoma and two with cutaneous melanoma.

CDR3 length equals 16 residues. Deletions cut 1 base from V and 1 base from J, with 13 bases between. CDR1 is SGHTA, CDR2 FQGNSA, per germline. Measured with immunoSEQ multiplex PCR; TCRdb has only the in-frame clones, and not every one. This table holds around 94,000 clones, about 85% found once. The chain is built from TRBV7-2 and TRBJ1-1; possible D gene TRBD1, 6 bases. This sequence was found in an adult with an advanced solid tumor such as melanoma, head and neck, liver or kidney cancer. Material: CD4+ or CD8+ T cells sorted from blood, obtained in a trial of the OX40 agonist ivuxolimab. DNA for the CDR3: TGTGCCAGCAGCTTAGGAAAGAGGGGGTGGAACACTGAAGCTTTCTTT. It encodes CASSLGKRGWNTEAFF.